This T cell receptor beta chain was identified in a study of T cell changes during pregnancy in multiple sclerosis. Using immunoSEQ multiplex PCR, the repertoire was profiled, and TCRdb retains in-frame clones only, with some absent. The sample contains 30,000 to 50,000 clones, under 95% of which appear only once. The V gene lost 1 base and the J gene lost 3 bases, with 7 bases spanning the gap. The length of the CDR3 is 13 residues. Per the germline V gene, CDR1 is SEHNR and CDR2 is FQNEAQ (reference sequence). The input for sequencing was CD4+ T cells from peripheral blood mononuclear cells, taken in the third trimester of pregnancy. The chain uses TRBV7-9 and TRBJ2-7; TRBD2 is a possible D gene (6 bases). The origin of this receptor is a female donor with multiple sclerosis, enrolled in a pregnancy study. The CDR3 region is CASSLGGDYEQYF. Here the CDR3 DNA reads TGTGCCAGCAGCTTAGGGGGGGACTACGAGCAGTACTTC.